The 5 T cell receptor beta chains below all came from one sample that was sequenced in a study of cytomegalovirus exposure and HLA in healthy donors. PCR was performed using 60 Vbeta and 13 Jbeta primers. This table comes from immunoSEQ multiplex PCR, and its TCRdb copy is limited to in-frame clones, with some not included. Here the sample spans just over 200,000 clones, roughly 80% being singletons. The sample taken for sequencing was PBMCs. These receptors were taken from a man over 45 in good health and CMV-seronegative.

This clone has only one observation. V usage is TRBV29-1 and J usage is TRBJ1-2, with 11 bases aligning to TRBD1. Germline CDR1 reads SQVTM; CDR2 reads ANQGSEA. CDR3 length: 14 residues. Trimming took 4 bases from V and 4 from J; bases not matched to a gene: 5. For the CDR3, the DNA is TGCAGCGTTGCTAGGACAGGGGGCATCTATGGCTACACCTTC. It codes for CSVARTGGIYGYTF.

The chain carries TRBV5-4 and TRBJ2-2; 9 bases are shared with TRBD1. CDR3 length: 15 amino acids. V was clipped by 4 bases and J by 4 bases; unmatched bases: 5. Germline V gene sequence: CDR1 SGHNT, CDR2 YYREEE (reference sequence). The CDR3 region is CASSVPGQGTGELFF. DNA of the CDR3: TGTGCCAGCAGCGTTCCGGGACAGGGCACCGGGGAGCTGTTTTTT.

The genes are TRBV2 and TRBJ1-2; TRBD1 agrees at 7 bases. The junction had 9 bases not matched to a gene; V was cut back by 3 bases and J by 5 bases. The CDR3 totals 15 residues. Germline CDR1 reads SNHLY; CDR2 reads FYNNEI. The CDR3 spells CASSEDSGGFYGYTF. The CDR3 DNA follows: TGTGCCAGCAGTGAGGACTCAGGGGGGTTTTATGGCTACACCTTC.

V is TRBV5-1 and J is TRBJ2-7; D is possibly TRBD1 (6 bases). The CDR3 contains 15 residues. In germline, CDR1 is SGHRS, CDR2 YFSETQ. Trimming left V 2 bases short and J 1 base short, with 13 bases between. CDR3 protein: CASSFIQGGSYEQYF. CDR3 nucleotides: TGCGCCAGCAGCTTTATACAAGGGGGTTCCTACGAGCAGTACTTC.

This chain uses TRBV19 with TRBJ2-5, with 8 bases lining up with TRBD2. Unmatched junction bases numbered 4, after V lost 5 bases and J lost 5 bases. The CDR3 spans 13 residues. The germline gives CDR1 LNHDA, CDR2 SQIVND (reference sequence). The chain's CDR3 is CASSPGGGETQYF. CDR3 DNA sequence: TGTGCCAGTAGTCCGGGGGGGGGCGAGACCCAGTACTTC.